This TCR beta chain appears in the sequencing data of a study of blood T cell repertoires in COVID-19. The V and J ends lost 2 bases and 1 base respectively, with 9 bases between them. Germline CDR1 is SGHRS and CDR2 is YFSETQ. The CDR3 runs 14 residues. Profiling relied on immunoSEQ multiplex PCR, and the TCRdb table lists in-frame clones only, not all of them. The table has 35,000 to 50,000 clones, 80% to 90% seen once. The source material was peripheral blood. The chain links TRBV5-1 to TRBJ2-5, with D possibly being TRBD1 (5 bases). This clonotype was obtained from a man aged 65-85 years with active COVID-19. As DNA, the CDR3 is TGCGCCAGCAGCTTAGACAGCATCCAAGAGACCCAGTACTTC. It encodes CASSLDSIQETQYF. Combining the CDR3 with reference TRBV5-1 and TRBJ2-5 gives the whole variable domain KAGVTQTPRYLIKTRGQQVTLSCSPISGHRSVSWYQQTPGQGLQFLFEYFSETQRNKGNFPGRFSGRQFSNSRSEMNVSTLELGDSALYLCASSLDSIQETQYFGPGTRLLVL.